The T cell receptor (beta chain) described here comes from a study of blood T cell repertoires in COVID-19 (dated by TCRdb to about 2020). In terms of the full investigation: The collaborator samples originated in the United States, Italy and Spain and spanned the acute and convalescent phases of COVID-19. A freely available public database, intended as a resource for researchers studying the immune response to SARS-CoV-2, is where the repertoires were released. Deeply sampled blood TCRbeta repertoires from subjects exposed to, actively infected with, or recovered from COVID-19 were included in the dataset. A de-identified subject ID, COVID-19 status, age in years and sex were almost always included in the sample metadata. Samples came from the ongoing ImmuneRACE study (first 160 participants) plus 1,254 subjects from 6 global collaborators. The prospective study material was composed of cDNA or gDNA derived from T cells, B-cell-depleted T cells, or PBMCs. Where available, HLA class I and class II types were taken from metadata supplied by the sample provider and were not determined by assay-based typing.

Unmatched junction bases come to 5, with V trimmed by 1 base and J by 5 bases. The germline V gene yields ENHRY for CDR1 and SYGVKD for CDR2. The CDR3 contains 16 residues, cysteine and phenylalanine counted. Left in the record is the CDR3 DNA by itself, 48 bases read in frame from the first base. Comments on this clone: Its antigen target is currently unknown. Per-base quality was not reported, and no clone a single base away is much larger than it.

In Seattle, one collaborating source enrolled patients while the infection was active and tracked those patients longitudinally over the course of disease. Each collaborating institution followed its own protocols to collect whole blood in K2EDTA tubes. For TCRbeta analysis, collaborators shipped samples in one of three forms: frozen whole blood, isolated PBMCs, or DNA extracted from either of those sample types. TCRbeta CDR3 regions were amplified from genomic DNA by means of the immunoSEQ Assay, a bias-controlled multiplex PCR. The original pipeline was this. Nucleated cell counts per sample were estimated from amplification of reference gene primers within the assay. To quantify the absolute abundance of each unique TCRbeta CDR3 rearrangement, sequence reads were collapsed and filtered. Productive Simpson clonality was computed per sample as the square root of Simpson's diversity index over productive rearrangements. What TCRdb holds here is the immuneACCESS table cut down to in-frame rearrangements. Part of the clones is not present; checked against another copy, under half of the missing clones reflect an unresolved V gene, and the others are unexplained. The V and J calls and clone size are taken from that table; D and trimming were inferred from the DNA. The sample has approximately 64,000 clones on record, about nine tenths of them singletons. Roughly 43% of the sample is taken by the ten largest.

The study at large found these results: Clinical and demographic metadata were provided uncurated, with the amount varying by source and participant.

The chain uses TRBV10-3 and TRBJ2-1, with 10 bases in between that match TRBD1. This TCR derives from a woman in her sixties with COVID-19, enrolled during active disease. The sequenced material came from peripheral blood. This receptor has the CDR3 CAISELAGTGDNEQFF. The nucleotide sequence is given as TGTGCCATCAGTGAGTTGGCCGGGACAGGGGACAATGAGCAGTTCTTC.